A single sample gave rise to the 15 T cell receptor beta chains below, sequenced in a study of blood T cells in healthy people across ages. A second PCR of about 7 to 12 cycles used a sample-barcoded 5' primer and a J-beta primer mix. TCRdb processed the 5' RACE reads anew with MiXCR; each CDR3 protein has one entry. The table includes approximately 690,000 distinct CDR3 sequences, roughly 50% detected once. The specimen sequenced was blood. Every receptor here comes from a man aged 55 to 70 in good health.

The genes are TRBV10-2 and TRBJ2-5; 8 nucleotides line up with TRBD1. Germline loops: CDR1 WSHSY, CDR2 SAAADI. The CDR3 sequence is 13 residues long. Unmatched junction bases numbered 4, after V lost 5 bases and J lost 5 bases. The CDR3 DNA reads as TGCGCCAGCAGTCATACAGGGGGGGAGACCCAGTACTTC. Translation: CASSHTGGETQYF.

The chain is built from TRBV10-3 and TRBJ1-2, with a weak D call TRBD1 (6 bases). CDR1 and CDR2 (germline): ENHRY, SYGVKD. V gave up 7 bases and J gave up 2 bases, with 17 bases separating them. The CDR3 has 15 residues. DNA of the CDR3: TGTGCCATCAATACAAGGGGGGGACTAAACTATGGCTACACCTTC. This encodes CAINTRGGLNYGYTF.

This clonotype was seen a few times. The gene calls are TRBV4-1 and TRBJ2-1, with D hard to call. Germline V lookup: CDR1 MGHRA, CDR2 YSYEKL. The CDR3 length is 14 residues. Trimming cost V 1 base and J 8 bases, with 12 bases left between them. The DNA of the CDR3 is TGCGCCAGCAGCCAAGGGTTACTCTTGGATGAGCAGTTCTTC. This translates into CASSQGLLLDEQFF.

This chain uses TRBV24-1 with TRBJ1-2, with TRBD1 matching over 10 bases. The CDR3 is 15 residues long. Germline loops: CDR1 KGHDR, CDR2 SFDVKD. V trimming: 4 bases; J trimming: 6 bases; junction bases outside the gene matches: 7. The CDR3 bases are TGTGCCACCAGTGACCCGGGACAGGGGAAACATGGCTACACCTTC. Translation gives CATSDPGQGKHGYTF.

The chain recombines TRBV12-3 or TRBV12-4 with TRBJ1-4; 9 bases are a match to TRBD1. The CDR3 runs to 14 residues. J was trimmed by 8 bases and V by 6 bases; bases with no gene match: 7. CDR3: CASSSGQGREKLFF. The CDR3 nucleotides read TGTGCCAGCAGCTCGGGACAGGGCAGAGAAAAACTGTTTTTT.

V gene TRBV12-3 or TRBV12-4 combines with J gene TRBJ2-1, with TRBD2 matching over 14 bases. The junction had 3 bases not matched to a gene; V was cut back by 4 bases and J by 4 bases. The CDR3 totals 16 residues. CDR3 residues: CASSWTSGGSYNEQFF. CDR3 nucleotide sequence: TGTGCCAGCAGTTGGACTAGCGGGGGGTCTTACAATGAGCAGTTCTTC.

The V and J genes are TRBV7-9 and TRBJ1-2; 12 bases are a match to TRBD1. The CDR3 is 16 amino acids. Germline V gene data show CDR1 as SEHNR and CDR2 as FQNEAQ (reference sequence). With V trimmed by 2 bases and J by 4 bases, 5 bases remained unmatched. In nucleotides, the CDR3 is TGTGCCAGCAGCTTACCGGGACAGGGGGCTGTCTATGGCTACACCTTC. Protein sequence: CASSLPGQGAVYGYTF.

This chain uses TRBV20-1 with TRBJ2-7; 9 bases are shared with TRBD1. This CDR3 region has 14 residues. Per germline, CDR1 DFQATT and CDR2 SNEGSKA (reference sequence). Trimming took 5 bases from V and 4 from J; bases not matched to a gene: 9. The CDR3 loop reads CSAGGGTGRYEQYF. CDR3 coding DNA: TGCAGTGCTGGGGGTGGGACAGGGAGGTACGAGCAGTACTTC.

The chain recombines TRBV4-1 with TRBJ1-4; TRBD1 aligns across 9 bases. This CDR3 is 16 amino acids long. Germline loops: CDR1 MGHRA, CDR2 YSYEKL. V lost 0 bases and J lost 7; bases outside the gene matches: 6. The CDR3 DNA sequence: TGCGCCAGCAGCCAAGATCTGGGACAGGGAACTGAAAAACTGTTTTTT. This sequence encodes CASSQDLGQGTEKLFF.

Note on this clonotype: This sequence may be a read error, since a much larger clone differs from it by one base. This chain connects TRBV29-1 to TRBJ2-5; D perhaps matches TRBD2 (5 bases). V shed 1 base and J shed 11 bases, with 17 bases lying between them. Germline-derived CDR1 and CDR2 are SQVTM and ANQGSEA. The CDR3 length is 13 residues. CDR3 protein: CSVEVEGSNEQYF. The CDR3 region has the DNA TGCAGCGTTGAAGTCGAGGGTAGCAATGAGCAGTACTTC.

This clonotype was recorded a few times. V is TRBV28 and J is TRBJ2-7; the match to TRBD1 covers 8 bases. CDR3 length: 15 amino acids. CDR1 and CDR2 from the germline V gene are MDHEN and SYDVKM. V shed 4 bases, J shed 4 bases, and the junction held 9 bases outside the gene matches. CDR3 nucleotide sequence: TGTGCCAGCAGTTCCCGGGACAGGAAACTGTACGAGCAGTACTTC. This gives the protein CASSSRDRKLYEQYF. The full variable domain, rest sourced from reference TRBV28 and TRBJ2-7, is DVKVTQSSRYLVKRTGEKVFLECVQDMDHENMFWYRQDPGLGLRLIYFSYDVKMKEKGDIPEGYSVSREKKERFSLILESASTNQTSMYLCASSSRDRKLYEQYFGPGTRLTVT.

The chain combines TRBV20-1 with TRBJ2-5; TRBD1 matches at 9 bases. The J call is uncertain, as TRBJ2-7 better fits the DNA end. The CDR3 runs to 13 residues. From germline, CDR1 is DFQATT and CDR2 SNEGSKA (reference sequence). CDR3: CSAVADRGYEQYF. CDR3 DNA: TGCAGTGCAGTAGCGGACAGGGGTTACGAGCAGTACTTC.

This clonotype was seen a handful of times. This sequence joins TRBV7-2 and TRBJ2-3, with D possibly matching TRBD2 (6 bases). Germline-derived CDR1 and CDR2 are SGHTA and FQGNSA. Trimming pared 5 bases from V and 6 bases from J, leaving 18 bases between. The CDR3 sequence is 15 residues long. The CDR3 spells CASSPGPSAFDTQYF. CDR3 nucleotides: TGTGCCAGCAGCCCCGGGCCTAGCGCTTTCGATACGCAGTATTTT.

Turning to this clonotype: This may be a read error, as it is one base from a much larger clone. The rearrangement uses TRBV6-6 and TRBJ2-1; 10 nucleotides agree with TRBD2. The CDR3 is made up of 13 amino acids. Per germline, CDR1 MNHNY and CDR2 SVGAGI (reference sequence). Written as DNA, the CDR3 is TGTGCCAGTGTGGGACTAGCGAGGAATGTGCAGTTCTTC. It encodes CASVGLARNVQFF.

This clonotype was observed a single time. This rearrangement joins TRBV7-2 to TRBJ2-1; D remains ambiguous. Trimming pared 5 bases from V and 0 bases from J, leaving 17 bases between. The length of the CDR3 is 17 residues. The germline CDR1 and CDR2 sequences are SGHTA and FQGNSA. The CDR3 DNA follows: TGTGCCAGCAGCCGCATCCTATTGTTAAGCTCCTACAATGAGCAGTTCTTC. This translates into CASSRILLLSSYNEQFF.